One sample yielded the 24 T cell receptor beta chains listed below, sequenced in a study of early T cells in non-severe SARS-CoV-2 infection (dated by TCRdb to about 2021). Library creation used 5' RACE. TCRdb shows the sequencer as NextSeq 500. TCRdb itself trimmed the public reads at Q25 with fastp, ran MiXCR and retained productive beta chains. Each record represents a unique CDR3 protein, reported with the most common genes and DNA among its rows. In all, the sample holds about 76,000 distinct CDR3 sequences, and roughly 12% of those were seen once. About 4.5% of the sample comes from the top ten. Material for sequencing was whole blood. The receptors stem from an adult who was a healthcare worker with PCR-confirmed SARS-CoV-2 infection or an uninfected control (not recorded which).

The chain recombines TRBV20-1 with TRBJ2-1, with 9 positions matching TRBD2. Germline V CDR1 and CDR2: DFQATT, SNEGSKA (reference sequence). The CDR3 runs to 13 residues. Trimming at V came to 4 bases and at J to 8 bases, leaving 6 bases not matched to a gene. CDR3 coding DNA: TGCAGTGCTACACTGCGGGGGGGGTATGAGCAGTTCTTC. Translation: CSATLRGGYEQFF.

This clonotype is labeled medium-sized (0.01 to 0.1%). V usage is TRBV11-2 and J usage is TRBJ2-3; D is unresolved. The V gene lost 1 base and the J gene lost 2 bases, with 13 bases spanning the gap. CDR1 and CDR2 from the germline V gene are SGHAT and FQNNGV. The CDR3 has 16 amino acids. The CDR3 protein is CASSLGARTFTDTQYF. The CDR3, as DNA: TGTGCCAGCAGCTTAGGTGCTAGAACATTCACAGATACGCAGTATTTT.

This clonotype was seen ten or more times. This chain joins TRBV7-9 and TRBJ1-1, with TRBD1 matching 8 bases. V lost 5 bases to trimming and J lost 6 bases; unmatched junction nucleotides: 11. CDR3 size: 15 residues. CDR1 and CDR2 (germline): SEHNR, FQNEAQ (reference sequence). DNA of the CDR3: TGTGCCAGCAGCAGAGGTCGGGGACAGGTACCTGAAGCTTTCTTT. Translated, it gives CASSRGRGQVPEAFF.

The rearrangement links TRBV10-2 to TRBJ2-5; D is ambiguous. With 6 bases removed from V and 10 bases from J, the gap between germline ends came to 15 bases. Per germline, CDR1 WSHSY and CDR2 SAAADI. The CDR3 is made up of 12 amino acids. CDR3 sequence (DNA): TGCGCCAGCAGGTCAGGAGACTGGGGCCAGTACTTC. Translation: CASRSGDWGQYF.

This clonotype occurred many times. This CDR3 reads CASSWRGSGANVLTF. The CDR3 DNA follows: TGTGCCAGCAGCTGGAGAGGCTCTGGGGCCAACGTCCTGACTTTC. V usage is TRBV5-4 and J usage is TRBJ2-6; the D is unclear. The CDR3 length is 15 residues. Trimming took 3 bases from V and 0 from J, leaving 7 bases between them. Per germline, CDR1 SGHNT and CDR2 YYREEE (reference sequence).

This clonotype showed up many times. The CDR3 here is CASSYLGARDPHYEQYF. The CDR3 nucleotides read TGTGCCAGCAGTTACCTGGGGGCCAGGGACCCACACTACGAGCAGTACTTC. The chain carries TRBV6-2 or TRBV6-3 and TRBJ2-7; D perhaps matches TRBD1 (6 bases). Per germline, CDR1 MNHEY and CDR2 SVGEGT. Between the trimmed V and J ends, which lost 2 bases and 3 bases, there was a span of 20 bases. The CDR3 covers 17 residues.

The gene calls are TRBV20-1 and TRBJ1-6; D unclear. This CDR3 is built from 14 residues. Trimming removed 3 bases at V and 8 bases at J, with 14 bases between. In germline, CDR1 is DFQATT, CDR2 SNEGSKA (reference sequence). The CDR3 bases are TGCAGTGCTAGTACTTCGGGGAACGATTCACCCCTCCACTTT. It codes for CSASTSGNDSPLHF.

The V and J genes are TRBV20-1 and TRBJ1-2; D is possibly TRBD1 (5 bases). V dropped 6 bases and J dropped 7 bases, with 18 bases sitting between them. Germline lookup yields CDR1 DFQATT and CDR2 SNEGSKA (reference sequence). CDR3 length: 13 amino acids. CDR3 bases: TGCAGTGCCCGCCCCGGACACTCCCCTGGCTACACCTTC. This gives the protein CSARPGHSPGYTF.

This clonotype was recorded many times. This chain uses TRBV5-4 with TRBJ1-1, with D tentatively TRBD1 (6 bases). The CDR3 runs to 17 residues. Trimming removed 1 base from V and 0 bases from J, with 16 bases in between. Germline values: CDR1 SGHNT, CDR2 YYREEE (reference sequence). The CDR3 DNA reads as TGTGCCAGCAGCTTGCGTATAGGCAGGGGAGTGAACACTGAAGCTTTCTTT. It encodes CASSLRIGRGVNTEAFF.

This clonotype was picked up many times. The V gene is TRBV4-2, the J gene TRBJ2-5, with TRBD2 identical over 10 bases. V was pared by 3 bases and J by 2 bases, with 6 bases of the junction left unmatched. Germline CDR1 LGHNA, CDR2 YNFKEQ. The CDR3 runs to 16 residues. The CDR3 region is CASSQGGAGGQETQYF. The CDR3 DNA follows: TGTGCCAGCAGCCAGGGGGGAGCGGGGGGGCAAGAGACCCAGTACTTC.

This clonotype appeared many times. The rearrangement joins TRBV10-3 to TRBJ1-4, with D hard to call. Germline lookup yields CDR1 ENHRY and CDR2 SYGVKD. V shed 0 bases and J shed 5 bases, with 10 bases lying between them. The CDR3 is made up of 15 amino acids. The CDR3 region has the DNA TGTGCCATCAGTGAGTCGGCAGGCGAGAATGAAAAACTGTTTTTT. Protein: CAISESAGENEKLFF.

Ten or more counts support this clonotype. The chain uses TRBV7-6 and TRBJ2-1; D is ambiguous. The germline CDR1 and CDR2 sequences are SGHVS and FNYEAQ. Trimming stripped 5 bases from V and 2 bases from J, with 16 bases between. The CDR3 covers 16 residues. Here the CDR3 DNA reads TGTGCCAGCAGCCTGAGACCAACGGGCGCCTACAATGAGCAGTTCTTC. Translation gives CASSLRPTGAYNEQFF.

This clonotype was found many times. The V and J genes are TRBV6-5 and TRBJ2-3; 7 bases match TRBD1. The V and J ends lost 5 bases and 2 bases, in that order; junction bases with no gene match: 4. The CDR3 has 14 residues. Germline V gene data show CDR1 as MNHEY and CDR2 as SVGAGI. CDR3 nucleotides: TGTGCCAGCAGTCGGGACAGTTTCACAGATACGCAGTATTTT. Its translation is CASSRDSFTDTQYF.

This clonotype was seen repeatedly, ten times or more. V is TRBV12-3 or TRBV12-4 and J is TRBJ1-2; D might be TRBD1 (5 bases). Trimming took off 5 bases at V and 7 bases at J, with 17 bases between the two ends. The CDR3 runs to 14 residues. The CDR3 DNA sequence: TGTGCCAGCAGTCCCTCCGGGGAGGGACGTGGCTACACCTTC. Protein product: CASSPSGEGRGYTF.

The chain uses TRBV3-1 and TRBJ2-3; D might be TRBD2 (5 bases). The V gene lost 0 bases and the J gene lost 0 bases, with 7 bases spanning the gap. CDR3 length equals 15 residues. Germline CDR1 and CDR2: LGHDT and YNNKEL (reference sequence). The CDR3 bases are TGTGCCAGCAGCCAAGAACAGCGGAGCACAGATACGCAGTATTTT. It translates to CASSQEQRSTDTQYF.

This clonotype was recorded many times. CDR3 DNA: TGTGCCAGCAGCGTAGGGGCAGGCCCTGCCCTCACCGGGGAGCTGTTTTTT. This encodes CASSVGAGPALTGELFF. The genes are TRBV9 and TRBJ2-2; D call uncertain. Germline CDR1 and CDR2: SGDLS and YYNGEE. The CDR3 length is 17 residues. Trimming stripped 0 bases from V and 4 bases from J, with 16 bases between.

This clonotype was recorded a few times. The chain joins TRBV4-2 to TRBJ2-2; D not certain. The CDR3 is 15 amino acids. V gave up 0 bases and J gave up 1 base, with 6 bases separating them. CDR1 and CDR2 (germline): LGHNA, YNFKEQ. The CDR3 sequence: CASSQDPGNTGELFF. The CDR3, as DNA: TGTGCCAGCAGCCAAGATCCAGGGAACACCGGGGAGCTGTTTTTT.

This clonotype was found many times. This chain joins TRBV20-1 and TRBJ2-1; TRBD1 aligns across 9 bases. CDR1 and CDR2 from the germline V gene are DFQATT and SNEGSKA (reference sequence). V was clipped by 2 bases and J by 0 bases; unmatched bases: 2. This CDR3 has 15 amino acids. The CDR3 region has the DNA TGCAGTGCTAGATCGACAGGGGGCTCCTACAATGAGCAGTTCTTC. Translating it yields CSARSTGGSYNEQFF.

The chain recombines TRBV18 with TRBJ1-1; D is unresolved. Germline lookup yields CDR1 KGHSH and CDR2 LQKENI. There are 13 residues in the CDR3. Between the trimmed V and J ends, which lost 3 bases and 3 bases, there was a span of 8 bases. As DNA, the CDR3 is TGTGCCAGCTCACCCAGGAAGGACACTGAAGCTTTCTTT. Translated: CASSPRKDTEAFF.

The rearrangement uses TRBV5-1 and TRBJ2-3, with TRBD2 matching 7 bases. The length of the CDR3 is 14 residues. In germline, CDR1 is SGHRS, CDR2 YFSETQ. Losses at the gene ends were 7 bases for V and 4 bases for J; bases not matched to a gene: 9. DNA for the CDR3: TGCGCCAGCTCCCAGGGCGGGGGAGCAGATACGCAGTATTTT. It specifies CASSQGGGADTQYF.

This clonotype was seen at least ten times. This sequence joins TRBV6-2 or TRBV6-3 and TRBJ1-5, with 8 bases lining up with TRBD1. Trimming cost V 5 bases and J 2 bases; bases outside gene matches: 2. CDR1 and CDR2 (germline): MNHEY, SVGEGT. The CDR3 is 14 residues long. CDR3 amino acids: CASSMTGGNQPQHF. The CDR3, as DNA: TGTGCCAGCAGTATGACAGGGGGCAATCAGCCCCAGCATTTT.

This clonotype has ten or more counts. V usage is TRBV2 and J usage is TRBJ2-7; possibly TRBD1 or TRBD2 for D (6 bases each). The CDR3 covers 15 residues. Per germline, CDR1 SNHLY and CDR2 FYNNEI. V was clipped by 2 bases and J by 2 bases, with 13 bases between them. The CDR3 region is CASSEFSGATYEQYF. The CDR3 DNA sequence: TGTGCCAGCAGTGAATTCTCGGGGGCCACCTACGAGCAGTACTTC.

With respect to this clonotype: Just one base apart from a much larger clone, this may be a read error. The genes are TRBV27 and TRBJ2-7, with D possibly being TRBD1 (6 bases). Trimming took 9 bases from V and 5 from J, leaving 20 bases between them. The CDR3 covers 14 residues. Germline values: CDR1 MNHEY, CDR2 SMNVEV (reference sequence). CDR3 coding DNA: TGTGCCAGAAAACCGGGGACATTAAGCGACGAGCAGTACTTC. It translates to CARKPGTLSDEQYF.

The table lists this clonotype with many counts. The CDR3 is CASSLAGLAGNEQFF. CDR3 sequence (DNA): TGTGCCAGCAGCTTGGCCGGACTAGCGGGCAATGAGCAGTTCTTC. The V call is TRBV7-9, the J call TRBJ2-1, with 11 positions matching TRBD2. The CDR3 runs 15 residues. Germline-derived CDR1 and CDR2 are SEHNR and FQNEAQ (reference sequence). Trimming removed 3 bases from V and 6 bases from J; junction bases left unmatched: 4.